This TCR beta chain was found in a study of Graves' ophthalmopathy and Graves' hyperthyroidism. Whole-study results and caveats: Its predictions of ophthalmopathy progression gave the model almost 71% sensitivity and approximately 72% specificity.

On this clonotype itself: Its antigen is currently unknown.

V lost 3 bases to trimming and J lost 6 bases, with 8 bases between them. Germline values: CDR1 MNHNS, CDR2 SASEGT. The CDR3 contains 12 residues. Stable hyperthyroidism was defined by absence of ophthalmopathy within 18 months of follow-up. Included hyperthyroidism patients were aged 18 to 65 and newly diagnosed (under 2 months' duration). What supplied the PBMCs was about 9.1 ml of fresh peripheral blood. Amplification from RNA transcripts yielded the TCR beta CDR3 regions. Amplification began with first-round RT-PCR using HTBI primers, then second-round multiplex PCR was performed. One entry per CDR3 protein results from TCRdb running MiXCR on the multiplex PCR reads. The repertoire has a few hundred thousand distinct CDR3 sequences, 15% to 20% of them found once; the top ten carry 2.4%.

This rearrangement joins TRBV6-1 to TRBJ1-1; tentatively, D is TRBD1 (5 bases). Sequenced input: peripheral blood. The receptor was isolated from an adult woman with stable Graves' hyperthyroidism. CDR3: CASSETAPEAFF. CDR3 bases: TGTGCCAGCAGTGAGACAGCACCTGAAGCTTTCTTT.